In its sample, the clone carrying this TCR beta chain was seen a few times. These data are taken from a study of CD8+ T cells in alopecia areata. The CDR3 extends over 14 amino acids. The V end lost 7 bases, the J end lost 6 bases, and 18 bases lay between the germline ends. Germline V gene sequence: CDR1 SGHDN, CDR2 FVKESK. RNA extraction was followed by reverse transcription into cDNA, which acted as the sequencing template. Profiled with immunoSEQ multiplex PCR; TCRdb holds only in-frame clones, not every one. The data hold over 250,000 clones, with 45% to 70% observed a single time. Stated treatment: oral pan-JAK inhibitor, 5-10 mg twice daily. Alopecia areata patients provided lesional scalp punch biopsies and peripheral blood.

The rearrangement links TRBV14 to TRBJ1-1, with D possibly matching TRBD1 (5 bases). The sample here was CD4+ T cells sorted from blood, taken around week 52, from a patient treated with tofacitinib. The TCR was taken from a human donor with alopecia areata. CDR3 amino acids: CASNPGGGWAEAFF. In nucleotides, the CDR3 is TGTGCCAGCAACCCCGGTGGGGGATGGGCTGAAGCTTTCTTT.